These 11 T cell receptor beta chains were sequenced from one sample in a study of T cell clonality in common variable immunodeficiency. The method was immunoSEQ multiplex PCR; TCRdb's version includes in-frame clones alone and lacks a portion of them. The specimen has around 29,000 clones, none found just once. The sequenced sample consisted of peripheral blood mononuclear cells. These receptors were taken from a person between 18 and 70 years old in good health.

This clone ranks as medium-sized. The read ends 3 residues shy of where the CDR3 ends; the end is completed using the germline J gene. The chain carries TRBV7-9 and TRBJ2-7; a weak D match, TRBD1 (6 bases). The germline gives CDR1 SEHNR, CDR2 FQNEAQ (reference sequence). Trimming took off 7 bases at V and 6 bases at J, with 13 bases between the two ends. CDR3 size: 12 residues. CDR3 DNA (partial): TGTGCCAGCACAACAGGGACCGCCGAG. This encodes CASTTGTAE. The entire CDR3 protein reads CASTTGTAEQYF.

About this clone: The CDR3 extends 3 residues past the end of the read, so its final part is completed from the germline J gene. The chain carries TRBV7-2 and TRBJ1-1; 7 nucleotides agree with TRBD1. From germline, CDR1 is SGHTA and CDR2 FQGNSA. The CDR3 is 11 amino acids. CDR3 amino acids: CASSRQGLAFF. Partial CDR3 DNA: TGTGCCAGCAGCCGACAGGGTCTA.

This clone has ten or more counts. The sequenced fragment ends 3 residues before the CDR3 boundary, so the rest is inferred from the germline J gene. The rearrangement joins TRBV7-9 to TRBJ1-2; TRBD1 is a possible D gene (5 bases). From germline, CDR1 is SEHNR and CDR2 FQNEAQ (reference sequence). The CDR3 covers 14 residues. Trimming took 1 base from V and 0 from J, leaving 6 bases between them. The CDR3 bases that were read are TGTGCCAGCAGCTTAGAGACAGCTAACTATGGC. Translated, it gives CASSLETANYG. The CDR3 as a whole reads CASSLETANYGYTF.

Many counts were recorded for this clone. The sequenced CDR3 bases are TGTGCCAGCAGCTTAGTTGGGACAGGGTCGGATGAG. Translated, it gives CASSLVGTGSDE. The full CDR3 protein is CASSLVGTGSDEQFF. V is TRBV7-6 and J is TRBJ2-1; TRBD1 matches at 9 bases. Coverage ceases 3 residues before the CDR3 finishes, and the germline J gene fills in the end. In germline, CDR1 is SGHVS, CDR2 FNYEAQ. This CDR3 has 15 residues. V shed 1 base, J shed 8 bases, and the junction held 6 bases outside the gene matches.

This clone has ten or more counts. The CDR3 extends 3 residues past the end of the read, so its final part is completed from the germline J gene. The V call is TRBV12-5, the J call TRBJ2-3, with TRBD2 matching over 8 bases. Germline V gene lookup returns CDR1 LGHNT and CDR2 FRNRAP. V gave up 4 bases and J gave up 2 bases; unmatched junction bases: 20. The CDR3 covers 20 residues. The CDR3 protein is CASGSPGHAGGQPPTDTQYF. CDR3 bases read: TGTGCTAGTGGTTCCCCAGGGCATGCGGGGGGACAACCACCCACAGATACG.

The table lists this clone with many counts. With the read ending 3 residues before the CDR3 end, the germline J gene is used to fill in that end. The chain carries TRBV20-1 and TRBJ1-2; 7 bases fit TRBD1. The CDR3 length is 13 residues. Germline V gene sequence: CDR1 DFQATT, CDR2 SNEGSKA (reference sequence). With 4 bases clipped from V and 4 bases from J, the junction kept 6 bases outside the gene matches. Here the CDR3 reads CSAIDRDAYGYTF. The CDR3 bases that were read are TGCAGTGCTATCGACAGGGACGCCTATGGC.

This clone was detected ten times or more. The read falls 3 residues short of the CDR3 end, and the missing part is taken from the germline J gene. The chain carries TRBV7-9 and TRBJ1-2; 9 nucleotides agree with TRBD1. Germline V gene sequence: CDR1 SEHNR, CDR2 FQNEAQ (reference sequence). This CDR3 region has 13 residues. Here the CDR3 reads CASSFRDRDGYTF. The CDR3 bases that were read are TGTGCCAGCAGCTTCCGGGACAGGGACGGC.

This clone was seen repeatedly, ten times or more. The CDR3 is cut off 3 residues early in the read; its end comes from the germline J gene. The V call is TRBV7-2, the J call TRBJ2-7; 8 nucleotides match TRBD2. J was trimmed by 2 bases and V by 5 bases; bases with no gene match: 8. Germline loops: CDR1 SGHTA, CDR2 FQGNSA. The CDR3 covers 15 residues. The CDR3 bases that were read are TGTGCCAGCAGCCCCGGGGGGGACCTAACCTACGAG. It specifies CASSPGGDLTYE. The whole CDR3 sequence reads CASSPGGDLTYEQYF.

This clone was detected many times. The sequence runs out 3 residues before the end of the CDR3; the remainder is reconstructed from the germline J gene. This chain joins TRBV5-1 and TRBJ2-4, with TRBD1 matching 7 bases. CDR3 length: 15 amino acids. The ends lost 2 bases at V and 3 bases at J; junction bases unmatched: 5. Per germline, CDR1 SGHRS and CDR2 YFSETQ. The CDR3 sequence: CASSFRRDSKNIQYF. CDR3 bases read: TGCGCCAGCAGCTTTCGACGGGACAGCAAAAACATT.

This clone was seen many times. The read finishes 3 residues shy of the CDR3 end, and the germline J gene is used to complete it. The chain is built from TRBV7-2 and TRBJ2-1; tentative D call: TRBD2 (5 bases). CDR1 and CDR2 from the germline V gene are SGHTA and FQGNSA. Trimming left V 2 bases short and J 1 base short, with 9 bases between. This CDR3 region has 15 residues. This CDR3 is CASSLSRASYNEQFF. CDR3 DNA (partial): TGTGCCAGCAGCTTATCGCGGGCTTCCTACAATGAG. Full variable domain (outside the CDR3, taken from reference TRBV7-2 and TRBJ2-1): GAGVSQSPSNKVTEKGKDVELRCDPISGHTALYWYRQSLGQGLEFLIYFQGNSAPDKSGLPSDRFSAERTGGSVSTLTIQRTQQEDSAVYLCASSLSRASYNEQFFGPGTRLTVL.

In its sample, this clone was seen many times. The CDR3 end is not reached by the read, which stops 3 residues before it; the germline J gene fills it in. The rearrangement joins TRBV28 to TRBJ1-2; D uncertain. The length of the CDR3 is 11 residues. Germline values: CDR1 MDHEN, CDR2 SYDVKM. The covered CDR3 bases are TGTGCCAGCCTGCGGGCTGGGGGC. This encodes CASLRAGG. The full CDR3 protein is CASLRAGGYTF.